This paragraph reports one T cell receptor (beta chain). The antigen remains unidentified. These data belong to a study of OX40 agonist ivuxolimab in advanced cancers. About the study: Checkpoint inhibitors had been given previously to 35% to 50% of patients. Study observations and caveats: On average, CD8+ T cells showed a greater number of expanded clones than CD4+.

The V and J ends lost 4 bases and 5 bases, in that order; junction bases with no gene match: 4. CDR1 and CDR2 (germline): MNHEY, SVGAGI. The CDR3 spans 14 residues. Method: immunoSEQ multiplex PCR; TCRdb's copy keeps in-frame clones and lacks some. The sample includes about 110,000 clones, around 90% seen only once; the top ten take roughly 0.61%. This sequence was found in an adult with an advanced solid tumor such as melanoma, head and neck, liver or kidney cancer. This chain uses TRBV6-5 with TRBJ1-5; TRBD1 agrees at 8 bases. The sequenced sample was CD4+ or CD8+ T cells sorted from blood, obtained in a trial of the OX40 agonist ivuxolimab. This chain's CDR3 is CASSSQGADQPQHF. CDR3 DNA sequence: TGTGCCAGCAGTTCGCAGGGGGCCGATCAGCCCCAGCATTTT.